This entry lists 15 T cell receptor beta chains sequenced from one sample in a study of T-cell reconstitution after alpha-beta-depleted transplantation in children. As it was prepared, the TCRbeta library received unique molecular identifiers. TCRdb analysed the PCR reads with MiXCR anew, one entry per CDR3 protein. The sample lists just under 550,000 distinct CDR3 sequences; roughly 18% were seen once. The sequenced sample was PBMCs from the stem cell graft donor, obtained from the stem cell graft. These receptors were collected from a human donor who donated a stem cell graft to a child with acute lymphoblastic leukemia.

CDR3: CSAREPGTSWAELFF. CDR3 DNA sequence: TGCAGTGCTAGAGAACCCGGGACTAGCTGGGCGGAGCTGTTTTTT. The rearrangement joins TRBV20-1 to TRBJ2-2; 9 positions agree with TRBD2. Germline values: CDR1 DFQATT, CDR2 SNEGSKA (reference sequence). The length of the CDR3 is 15 residues. Germline trimming cut 0 bases from V and 10 bases from J; bases unmatched to any gene: 9.

The count of this clonotype is one. V and J are TRBV7-2 and TRBJ2-7; maybe TRBD1 (6 bases). Germline V CDR1 and CDR2: SGHTA, FQGNSA. The CDR3 is made up of 14 amino acids. V dropped 1 base and J dropped 7 bases, with 14 bases sitting between them. The CDR3 here is CASSLGAGAGEQYF. CDR3 nucleotide sequence: TGTGCCAGCAGCTTAGGGGCAGGGGCTGGGGAGCAGTACTTC.

V gene TRBV5-6 combines with J gene TRBJ2-7, with 8 bases matching TRBD1. This CDR3 spans 15 amino acids. The V and J ends lost 4 bases and 2 bases, in that order; junction bases with no gene match: 8. The V gene's germline CDR1 is SGHDT and CDR2 YYEEEE. CDR3 sequence (DNA): TGTGCCAGCAGCCATATCCCGGGACAGGCCTACGAGCAGTACTTC. It codes for CASSHIPGQAYEQYF. The full variable domain, with the rest looked up from reference TRBV5-6 and TRBJ2-7, is DAGVTQSPTHLIKTRGQQVTLRCSPKSGHDTVSWYQQALGQGPQFIFQYYEEEERQRGNFPDRFSGHQFPNYSSELNVNALLLGDSALYLCASSHIPGQAYEQYFGPGTRLTVT.

Comment on this clonotype: An end of the junction differs from the germline gene, which may be a read error. CDR3 in amino acids: CVSSGGLALGPTDTQYF. The CDR3 DNA sequence: TGCGTCAGCAGCGGTGGACTAGCCTTAGGGCCCACAGATACGCAGTATTTT. The genes are TRBV5-1 and TRBJ2-3; 8 bases line up with TRBD2. Germline V gives CDR1 SGHRS, CDR2 YFSETQ. The CDR3 contains 17 residues.

V gene TRBV27 combines with J gene TRBJ2-7, with 7 bases aligning to TRBD2. CDR3 length equals 14 residues. V trimming: 5 bases; J trimming: 6 bases; junction bases outside the gene matches: 10. In germline, CDR1 is MNHEY, CDR2 SMNVEV (reference sequence). The CDR3 nucleotides are TGTGCCAGCAGTGGGGGGGAGAGTACATCCGAGCAGTACTTC. It specifies CASSGGESTSEQYF.

The chain joins TRBV10-3 to TRBJ1-1; D gene unclear. There are 12 residues in the CDR3. The germline CDR1 and CDR2 sequences are ENHRY and SYGVKD. Trimming cost V 5 bases and J 1 base, with 5 bases left between them. The DNA for the CDR3 is TGTGCCATCAGTCCGGGGAACACTGAAGCTTTCTTT. Protein sequence: CAISPGNTEAFF.

Ten or more counts support this clonotype. The chain has TRBV3-1 and TRBJ2-7, with 8 bases aligning to TRBD2. J gave up 2 bases and V 0 bases, and 12 bases lay outside the gene matches. Germline V gene data show CDR1 as LGHDT and CDR2 as YNNKEL (reference sequence). The CDR3 spans 18 residues. CDR3 in DNA: TGTGCCAGCAGCCAAGAGGCACTCGGGAGGGGCAGAACCTACGAGCAGTACTTC. It specifies CASSQEALGRGRTYEQYF.

Ten or more counts support this clonotype. This chain uses TRBV7-3 with TRBJ1-3, with no clear D. CDR1 is SGHTA, CDR2 FQGTGA, per germline. V lost 2 bases to trimming and J lost 0 bases, with 2 bases between them. The CDR3 covers 13 residues. CDR3: CASSLSSGNTIYF. The CDR3 nucleotides are TGTGCCAGCAGCTTATCCTCTGGAAACACCATATATTTT.

This clonotype was counted only a few times. The chain couples TRBV6-5 to TRBJ2-1, with a weak D call TRBD1 (5 bases). V lost 0 bases to trimming and J lost 3 bases, with 12 bases between them. This CDR3 is built from 16 residues. The germline CDR1 and CDR2 sequences are MNHEY and SVGAGI. The CDR3 loop is CASSYSRLDIYNEQFF. The DNA of the CDR3 is TGTGCCAGCAGTTACTCACGACTGGACATCTACAATGAGCAGTTCTTC.

The gene calls are TRBV27 and TRBJ1-2; no clear D. The CDR3 is made up of 12 amino acids. V was pared by 5 bases and J by 4 bases, with 8 bases between. Germline V lookup: CDR1 MNHEY, CDR2 SMNVEV (reference sequence). The CDR3 reads CASSTDGYGYTF. CDR3 nucleotide sequence: TGTGCCAGCAGTACGGACGGCTATGGCTACACCTTC.

The genes are TRBV11-1 and TRBJ2-3; a weak D match, TRBD1 (7 bases). The CDR3 loop spans 16 amino acids. Between the trimmed V and J ends, which lost 2 bases and 6 bases, there was a span of 18 bases. CDR1 and CDR2 from the germline V gene are SGHAT and FQDESV (reference sequence). CDR3 coding DNA: TGTGCCAGCAGCTTAACCCTTGGAGGGGGCGAGGATACGCAGTATTTT. The encoded protein is CASSLTLGGGEDTQYF.

J is TRBJ1-1 and V is TRBV29-1; D ambiguous. This CDR3 spans 13 amino acids. CDR1 and CDR2 (germline): SQVTM, ANQGSEA. V was pared by 5 bases and J by 1 base, with 11 bases between. DNA of the CDR3: TGCAGCGTTCGCCCGGCGGCGAACACTGAAGCTTTCTTT. This gives the protein CSVRPAANTEAFF.

The V call is TRBV4-1, the J call TRBJ2-3; D not certain. The CDR3 runs to 16 residues. Germline-derived CDR1 and CDR2 are MGHRA and YSYEKL. V lost 5 bases and J lost 3, with 18 bases in between. CDR3 protein: CASSSLGRATTDTQYF. The DNA for the CDR3 is TGCGCCAGCAGCTCCCTTGGGCGAGCGACGACAGATACGCAGTATTTT.

The V call is TRBV29-1, the J call TRBJ1-1; the D is unclear. The CDR3 sequence is 11 residues long. The V and J ends lost 6 bases and 2 bases respectively, with 7 bases between them. Germline V gene data show CDR1 as SQVTM and CDR2 as ANQGSEA. CDR3 nucleotide sequence: TGCAGCGTCACGGAAAACACTGAAGCTTTCTTT. As protein: CSVTENTEAFF. Full variable domain (outside the CDR3, taken from reference TRBV29-1 and TRBJ1-1): SAVISQKPSRDICQRGTSLTIQCQVDSQVTMMFWYRQQPGQSLTLIATANQGSEATYESGFVIDKFPISRPNLTFSTLTVSNMSPEDSSIYLCSVTENTEAFFGQGTRLTVV.

There are a few counts of this clonotype. This rearrangement joins TRBV27 to TRBJ2-7; 12 bases match TRBD2. Germline assignment: CDR1 MNHEY and CDR2 SMNVEV (reference sequence). The CDR3 extends over 17 amino acids. The V and J ends lost 3 bases and 6 bases, in that order; junction bases with no gene match: 12. CDR3 sequence: CASSFNLAGGPSGEQYF. The CDR3 nucleotides read TGTGCCAGCAGTTTCAATCTAGCGGGAGGGCCCAGTGGCGAGCAGTACTTC.